The 32 T cell receptor beta chains below all came from one sample that was sequenced in a study of shared clonotypes between healthy human individuals. Clones were read by immunoSEQ multiplex PCR, and TCRdb kept only the in-frame ones, dropping some. The sample includes just over 2,000,000 clones, approximately 95% seen only once; the top ten take around 1.1%. Terminally differentiated effector memory CD45RA+ cells were excluded from the naive CD8 cells, which were CD45RO-negative and positively selected for CCR7. Sample: naive CD8+ T cells sorted from blood. Receptors originate from a man younger than 35 in good health.

The rearrangement joins TRBV2 to TRBJ2-7, with D perhaps given as TRBD1 or TRBD2 (5 bases each). The CDR3 consists of 11 residues. CDR1 is SNHLY, CDR2 FYNNEI, per germline. Trimming took 7 bases from V and 7 from J, leaving 11 bases between them. The CDR3, as DNA: TGTGCCAGCACCCCCGGGACGGAGCAGTACTTC. Encoded protein: CASTPGTEQYF.

V is TRBV4-1 and J is TRBJ2-1; D is ambiguous. The V and J ends lost 0 bases and 5 bases respectively, with 8 bases between them. The length of the CDR3 is 14 residues. The V gene's germline CDR1 is MGHRA and CDR2 YSYEKL. The CDR3 sequence is CASSQEVENNEQFF. The CDR3 DNA is TGCGCCAGCAGCCAAGAGGTAGAAAACAATGAGCAGTTCTTC.

This chain uses TRBV21-1 with TRBJ1-5; the table calls TRBD1, which could not be checked here. TRBV21-1 is described as a pseudogene. The length of the CDR3 is 14 residues. Written as DNA, the CDR3 is TGTGCCAGCACGTCAGGCAACAGCAATCAGCCCCAGCATTTT. Its translation: CASTSGNSNQPQHF.

V gene TRBV19 combines with J gene TRBJ2-7, with 8 bases that match TRBD1. The germline V gene has CDR1 LNHDA and CDR2 SQIVND (reference sequence). This CDR3 is 14 amino acids long. Germline trimming cut 3 bases from V and 3 bases from J; bases unmatched to any gene: 4. CDR3 region: CASSIRQGNYEQYF. The DNA for the CDR3 is TGTGCCAGTAGTATCCGACAGGGGAACTACGAGCAGTACTTC.

The chain couples TRBV19 to TRBJ1-1; possible D gene TRBD1, 6 bases. The V end was cut by 4 bases, the J end by 1 base, with 19 bases between. The CDR3 loop spans 17 amino acids. Germline V gene data show CDR1 as LNHDA and CDR2 as SQIVND (reference sequence). The CDR3 loop reads CASSKDREGAENTEAFF. The DNA for the CDR3 is TGTGCCAGTAGTAAGGACAGAGAAGGGGCGGAGAACACTGAAGCTTTCTTT.

In the case of this clone: Other DNA sequences from this sample encode an identical CDR3 as well. The V gene is TRBV6-5, the J gene TRBJ2-7; TRBD1 aligns across 11 bases. V was clipped by 2 bases and J by 7 bases; unmatched bases: 4. The CDR3 is 14 amino acids. The germline V gene encodes CDR1 MNHEY and CDR2 SVGAGI. The CDR3 sequence: CASSYGTGGLEQYF. CDR3 nucleotide sequence: TGTGCCAGCAGTTACGGGACAGGGGGTTTGGAGCAGTACTTC.

The rearrangement links TRBV25-1 to TRBJ1-1; 9 positions match TRBD1. Germline CDR1 reads MGHDK; CDR2 reads SYGVNS. The CDR3 totals 14 residues. Trimming cost V 6 bases and J 1 base; bases outside gene matches: 3. The CDR3 sequence is CASRGQGPNTEAFF. CDR3 nucleotides: TGTGCCAGCAGAGGACAGGGGCCGAACACTGAAGCTTTCTTT.

This clone was detected once. The chain is built from TRBV15 and TRBJ2-1; TRBD1 or TRBD2 may be the D gene (5 bases each). The CDR3 is made up of 13 amino acids. Germline CDR1 and CDR2: LNHNV and YYDKDF (reference sequence). V was trimmed by 1 base and J by 7 bases, leaving 8 bases between them. The CDR3 nucleotides are TGTGCCACCAGCAGAGCTGGGGGTAATGAGCAGTTCTTC. This encodes CATSRAGGNEQFF.

The chain employs TRBV4-1 and TRBJ2-7, with a weak D call TRBD1 (7 bases). Germline V gene lookup returns CDR1 MGHRA and CDR2 YSYEKL. V was pared by 1 base and J by 6 bases, with 13 bases between. The CDR3 runs 14 residues. The CDR3 DNA is TGCGCCAGCAGCCAAGTCAACAGGGGAGGCGAGCAGTACTTC. This codes for CASSQVNRGGEQYF.

The V gene is TRBV7-8, the J gene TRBJ2-3, with 9 positions matching TRBD1. Germline CDR1 reads SGHVS; CDR2 reads FQNEAQ. Trimming removed 6 bases from V and 0 bases from J; junction bases left unmatched: 10. This CDR3 is built from 17 residues. CDR3 region: CASRPGQGTSSTDTQYF. The CDR3 nucleotides read TGTGCCAGCAGACCGGGACAGGGAACATCTAGCACAGATACGCAGTATTTT.

V usage is TRBV28 and J usage is TRBJ2-1; 8 bases are a match to TRBD1. J was trimmed by 6 bases and V by 2 bases; bases with no gene match: 3. The CDR3 consists of 14 residues. Germline assignment: CDR1 MDHEN and CDR2 SYDVKM. The DNA of the CDR3 is TGTGCCAGCAGTTTACAGGGGGCTACCAATGAGCAGTTCTTC. It translates to CASSLQGATNEQFF. Looking up the rest from reference TRBV28 and TRBJ2-1 gives the full variable domain: DVKVTQSSRYLVKRTGEKVFLECVQDMDHENMFWYRQDPGLGLRLIYFSYDVKMKEKGDIPEGYSVSREKKERFSLILESASTNQTSMYLCASSLQGATNEQFFGPGTRLTVL.

This clone was seen only once. The chain links TRBV9 to TRBJ1-2, with TRBD1 matching over 10 bases. The trim removed 3 bases at V and 3 bases at J, leaving 5 bases unmatched. CDR3 length: 15 residues. Germline assignment: CDR1 SGDLS and CDR2 YYNGEE. In DNA, the CDR3 is TGTGCCAGCAGCGAAGGGACAGGGGTGGACTATGGCTACACCTTC. Encoded protein: CASSEGTGVDYGYTF. Using reference TRBV9 and TRBJ1-2 for the parts outside the CDR3, the full variable domain is DSGVTQTPKHLITATGQRVTLRCSPRSGDLSVYWYQQSLDQGLQFLIQYYNGEERAKGNILERFSAQQFPDLHSELNLSSLELGDSALYFCASSEGTGVDYGYTFGSGTRLTVV.

The chain joins TRBV6-1 to TRBJ1-6; unclear D gene. Germline assignment: CDR1 MNHNS and CDR2 SASEGT. The V gene lost 1 base and the J gene lost 8 bases, with 12 bases spanning the gap. This CDR3 has 15 amino acids. The CDR3 spells CASSEEPDGYSPLHF. The CDR3 coding sequence is TGTGCCAGCAGTGAAGAACCCGACGGGTATTCACCCCTCCACTTT.

On this clone: The sample has other DNA sequences that encode this CDR3 too. V is TRBV27 and J is TRBJ2-7, with a weak D call TRBD1 (6 bases). Trimming cost V 3 bases and J 4 bases, with 10 bases left between them. CDR1 MNHEY and CDR2 SMNVEV come from the germline V gene (reference sequence). There are 13 residues in the CDR3. CDR3 bases: TGTGCCAGCAGTTTCCGGACAGATTACGAGCAGTACTTC. It is translated as CASSFRTDYEQYF.

This clone was detected once. V gene TRBV7-8 combines with J gene TRBJ1-2; D is possibly TRBD1 (5 bases). V lost 4 bases, J lost 0 bases, and 12 bases lay in between. There are 15 residues in the CDR3. In germline, CDR1 is SGHVS, CDR2 FQNEAQ. CDR3 DNA: TGTGCCAGCAGCTGGGGTCGGGGGACTAACTATGGCTACACCTTC. It is translated as CASSWGRGTNYGYTF.

The V and J genes are TRBV2 and TRBJ2-3, with D unresolved. The V gene lost 1 base and the J gene lost 2 bases, with 10 bases spanning the gap. The CDR3 totals 15 residues. Per the germline V gene, CDR1 is SNHLY and CDR2 is FYNNEI. The CDR3 spells CASSEEGGVTDTQYF. The CDR3 nucleotides read TGTGCCAGCAGTGAAGAGGGTGGCGTCACAGATACGCAGTATTTT.

The chain couples TRBV19 to TRBJ2-2, with TRBD2 identical over 12 bases. After removal of 10 bases from V and 2 bases from J, the junction contained 8 bases not matched to a gene. The V gene's germline CDR1 is LNHDA and CDR2 SQIVND (reference sequence). This CDR3 region has 16 residues. CDR3 sequence reads: CATTTSGGYNTGELFF. Here the CDR3 DNA reads TGTGCCACCACGACTAGCGGGGGTTACAACACCGGGGAGCTGTTTTTT. Using reference TRBV19 and TRBJ2-2 for the parts outside the CDR3, the full variable domain is DGGITQSPKYLFRKEGQNVTLSCEQNLNHDAMYWYRQDPGQGLRLIYYSQIVNDFQKGDIAEGYSVSREKKESFPLTVTSAQKNPTAFYLCATTTSGGYNTGELFFGEGSRLTVL.

On this clone: Other nucleotide sequences from this sample produce the same CDR3. V usage is TRBV27 and J usage is TRBJ2-3; D ambiguous. The CDR3 has 14 amino acids. V was shortened by 3 bases and J by 0 bases, with 7 bases between the two germline ends. Looked up from germline, CDR1 is MNHEY and CDR2 is SMNVEV (reference sequence). The CDR3 here is CASSFGDSTDTQYF. CDR3 nucleotide sequence: TGTGCCAGCAGTTTCGGCGACAGCACAGATACGCAGTATTTT.

The chain combines TRBV27 with TRBJ2-5; 8 bases line up with TRBD1. Germline V lookup: CDR1 MNHEY, CDR2 SMNVEV (reference sequence). The ends lost 0 bases at V and 5 bases at J; junction bases unmatched: 5. The CDR3 consists of 15 residues. In DNA, the CDR3 is TGTGCCAGCAGTTTATCGCAGGGGGCTTGGGAGACCCAGTACTTC. This gives the protein CASSLSQGAWETQYF.

The chain joins TRBV9 to TRBJ1-1, with unresolved D. V lost 4 bases to trimming and J lost 4 bases, with 14 bases between them. Germline-derived CDR1 and CDR2 are SGDLS and YYNGEE. The CDR3 has 14 amino acids. The CDR3 reads CASSNDNTGTEAFF. For the CDR3, the DNA is TGTGCCAGCAGCAACGATAATACGGGCACTGAAGCTTTCTTT.

About this clone: The sample carries other DNA sequences with the same CDR3. The V gene is TRBV5-1, the J gene TRBJ2-1; 11 nucleotides agree with TRBD2. This CDR3 has 15 residues. V dropped 0 bases and J dropped 7; count of bases not matched to a gene: 3. Germline V CDR1 and CDR2: SGHRS, YFSETQ. CDR3 region: CASSLGLAGGNEQFF. In nucleotides, the CDR3 is TGCGCCAGCAGCTTGGGGCTAGCGGGAGGTAATGAGCAGTTCTTC. Complete variable domain (other parts from reference TRBV5-1 and TRBJ2-1): KAGVTQTPRYLIKTRGQQVTLSCSPISGHRSVSWYQQTPGQGLQFLFEYFSETQRNKGNFPGRFSGRQFSNSRSEMNVSTLELGDSALYLCASSLGLAGGNEQFFGPGTRLTVL.

The genes are TRBV7-6 and TRBJ2-7, with D unresolved. The length of the CDR3 is 15 residues. V lost 8 bases and J 4 bases, leaving 21 bases between the germline ends. Germline V gene data show CDR1 as SGHVS and CDR2 as FNYEAQ. CDR3 residues: CASSWRGLGVYEQYF. For the CDR3, the DNA is TGTGCCAGCTCCTGGCGCGGCTTAGGTGTATACGAGCAGTACTTC. Full variable domain (remainder filled in from reference TRBV7-6 and TRBJ2-7): GAGVSQSPRYKVTKRGQDVALRCDPISGHVSLYWYRQALGQGPEFLTYFNYEAQQDKSGLPNDRFSAERPEGSISTLTIQRTEQRDSAMYRCASSWRGLGVYEQYFGPGTRLTVT.

In its sample, this clone was seen once. This chain joins TRBV6-1 and TRBJ2-1; D possibly uses TRBD1 or TRBD2 (6 bases each). Germline values: CDR1 MNHNS, CDR2 SASEGT. Trimming left V 6 bases short and J 2 bases short, with 11 bases between. CDR3 length: 14 amino acids. CDR3 loop: CASRRDNAYNEQFF. CDR3 nucleotides: TGTGCCAGCAGGCGGGACAACGCCTACAATGAGCAGTTCTTC.

The rearrangement links TRBV7-2 to TRBJ2-5; TRBD2 agrees at 15 bases. J was trimmed by 5 bases and V by 4 bases; bases with no gene match: 5. There are 16 residues in the CDR3. The germline CDR1 and CDR2 sequences are SGHTA and FQGNSA. Written as DNA, the CDR3 is TGTGCCAGCAGCTCGGGACTAGCGGGGGGTGGGGAGACCCAGTACTTC. This gives the protein CASSSGLAGGGETQYF.

The rearrangement links TRBV27 to TRBJ2-1; maybe TRBD1 (6 bases). CDR3 length: 15 residues. Germline V gene sequence: CDR1 MNHEY, CDR2 SMNVEV (reference sequence). V was cut by 5 bases and J by 2 bases, with 13 bases left in between. CDR3 bases: TGTGCCAGCAGTCTAACAGGGTATCCCTACAATGAGCAGTTCTTC. Translation gives CASSLTGYPYNEQFF.

As regards this clone: This sample includes further DNA sequences coding for the same CDR3. The chain recombines TRBV20-1 with TRBJ2-3; D possibly corresponds to TRBD2 (5 bases). V dropped 7 bases and J dropped 3 bases, with 5 bases sitting between them. The CDR3 consists of 10 residues. Germline V lookup: CDR1 DFQATT, CDR2 SNEGSKA (reference sequence). In DNA form, the CDR3 reads TGCAGTGGAGGGACAGATACGCAGTATTTT. Translated: CSGGTDTQYF.

The V gene is TRBV2, the J gene TRBJ2-3; either TRBD1 or TRBD2 may supply D (5 bases each). Per germline, CDR1 SNHLY and CDR2 FYNNEI. The V end was cut by 8 bases, the J end by 2 bases, with 20 bases between. The CDR3 length is 16 residues. The CDR3 bases are TGTGCCAGCGGACTTAACGTAGGGACGCCCACAGATACGCAGTATTTT. Encoded protein: CASGLNVGTPTDTQYF.

The chain employs TRBV11-2 and TRBJ1-4, with a weak D call TRBD1 (6 bases). Germline V gene sequence: CDR1 SGHAT, CDR2 FQNNGV. The CDR3 consists of 13 residues. V gave up 2 bases and J gave up 8 bases, with 9 bases separating them. CDR3 sequence (DNA): TGTGCCAGCAGCTTACACGGGGGCGAAAAACTGTTTTTT. Translation gives CASSLHGGEKLFF. Drawing the rest from reference TRBV11-2 and TRBJ1-4, the complete variable domain is EAGVAQSPRYKIIEKRQSVAFWCNPISGHATLYWYQQILGQGPKLLIQFQNNGVVDDSQLPKDRFSAERLKGVDSTLKIQPAKLEDSAVYLCASSLHGGEKLFFGSGTQLSVL.

CDR3 amino acids: CASSRLGDSYEQYF. The DNA of the CDR3 is TGTGCCAGCAGTCGGTTAGGAGATTCCTACGAGCAGTACTTC. The J gene is TRBJ2-7, the V gene TRBV28, with no clear D. The CDR3 is made up of 14 amino acids. Looked up from germline, CDR1 is MDHEN and CDR2 is SYDVKM. V gave up 5 bases and J gave up 1 base, with 12 bases separating them.

Only one count was recorded for this clone. V gene TRBV9 combines with J gene TRBJ2-1; 10 bases agree with TRBD2. Trimming removed 0 bases from V and 3 bases from J; junction bases left unmatched: 3. The CDR3 length is 16 residues. The germline CDR1 and CDR2 sequences are SGDLS and YYNGEE. CDR3 in DNA: TGTGCCAGCAGCGTAGCGATAGCGGGGGGCTACAATGAGCAGTTCTTC. This sequence encodes CASSVAIAGGYNEQFF.

J is TRBJ2-4 and V is TRBV2, with TRBD1 matching 9 bases. Germline V lookup: CDR1 SNHLY, CDR2 FYNNEI. The CDR3 loop spans 15 amino acids. Trimming took 6 bases from V and 1 from J; bases not matched to a gene: 4. CDR3 protein: CASRRQGGAKNIQYF. CDR3 bases: TGTGCCAGCAGAAGACAGGGGGGGGCCAAAAACATTCAGTACTTC.

The chain carries TRBV28 and TRBJ1-5; D remains unclear. The V gene's germline CDR1 is MDHEN and CDR2 SYDVKM. V lost 6 bases and J 5 bases, leaving 8 bases between the germline ends. The CDR3 spans 12 residues. The CDR3 is CASSLADQPQHF. CDR3 DNA sequence: TGTGCCAGCAGCCTAGCCGATCAGCCCCAGCATTTT.